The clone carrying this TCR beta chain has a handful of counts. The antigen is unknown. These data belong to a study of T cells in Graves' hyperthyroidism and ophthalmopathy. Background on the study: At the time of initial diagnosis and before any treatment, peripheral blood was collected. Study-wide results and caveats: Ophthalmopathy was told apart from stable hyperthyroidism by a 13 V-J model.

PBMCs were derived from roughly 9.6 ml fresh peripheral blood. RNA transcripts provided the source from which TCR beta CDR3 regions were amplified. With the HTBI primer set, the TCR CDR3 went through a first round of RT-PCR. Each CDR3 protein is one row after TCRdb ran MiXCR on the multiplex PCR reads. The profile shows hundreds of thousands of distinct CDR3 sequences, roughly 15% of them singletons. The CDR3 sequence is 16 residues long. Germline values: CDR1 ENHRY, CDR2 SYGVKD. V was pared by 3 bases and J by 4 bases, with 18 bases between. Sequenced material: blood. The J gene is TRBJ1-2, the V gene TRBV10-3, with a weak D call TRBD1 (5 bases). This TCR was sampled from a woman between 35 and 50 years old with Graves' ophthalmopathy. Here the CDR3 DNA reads TGTGCCATCAGTGATTCAACGTTCGGGGGACCCTATGGCTACACCTTC. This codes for CAISDSTFGGPYGYTF.